Presented here are 21 T cell receptor beta chains from one specimen sequenced in a study of spatial heterogeneity in lung cancer. TCRdb used MiXCR to reprocess the 5' RACE reads, holding one entry per CDR3 protein. The table records about 20,000 distinct CDR3 sequences, about 9.1% of them present only once. The time point: blood at routine non-recurrence follow-up after resection. The starting material was PBMCs, obtained at follow-up. The receptors stem from a female donor with early-stage non-small cell lung cancer.

This clonotype appeared a few times. V gene TRBV2 combines with J gene TRBJ1-5; D gene unclear. V dropped 1 base and J dropped 6 bases, with 7 bases sitting between them. In germline, CDR1 is SNHLY, CDR2 FYNNEI. This CDR3 spans 13 amino acids. The CDR3 DNA follows: TGTGCCAGCAGTGAAGTTCAGAGTCAGCCCCAGCATTTT. It encodes CASSEVQSQPQHF.

This clonotype was counted ten times or more. V is TRBV10-3 and J is TRBJ2-7, with a possible D match to TRBD1 (5 bases). In germline, CDR1 is ENHRY, CDR2 SYGVKD. The germline V and J ends were trimmed by 7 bases and 3 bases, with 16 bases remaining between them. This CDR3 is built from 14 residues. The CDR3, as DNA: TGTGCCATCAAAGGGCAGGGCACCATCTACGAGCAGTACTTC. This sequence encodes CAIKGQGTIYEQYF.

This clonotype was recorded many times. V is TRBV18 and J is TRBJ2-1; 9 bases agree with TRBD2. The germline CDR1 and CDR2 sequences are KGHSH and LQKENI. V lost 0 bases to trimming and J lost 7 bases; unmatched junction nucleotides: 1. CDR3 length: 14 residues. The CDR3 nucleotides are TGTGCCAGCTCACCACCGAGCGGGGGGAATGAGCAGTTCTTC. Translating gives CASSPPSGGNEQFF.

This chain uses TRBV5-1 with TRBJ2-1; perhaps TRBD2 as D (5 bases). The V gene lost 0 bases and the J gene lost 6 bases, with 10 bases spanning the gap. This CDR3 comprises 14 residues. Germline V gene data show CDR1 as SGHRS and CDR2 as YFSETQ. The CDR3, as DNA: TGCGCCAGCAGCTTGGGTAGCGTCAGCAATGAGCAGTTCTTC. It translates to CASSLGSVSNEQFF.

This clonotype occurred many times. The V call is TRBV7-9, the J call TRBJ1-1; tentative D call: TRBD1 (5 bases). This CDR3 region has 16 residues. V gave up 1 base and J gave up 6 bases, with 18 bases separating them. Germline assignment: CDR1 SEHNR and CDR2 FQNEAQ (reference sequence). CDR3 sequence (DNA): TGTGCCAGCAGCTTAGTCCGGGGGAGGGGAGATCCTGAAGCTTTCTTT. Translated, it gives CASSLVRGRGDPEAFF. Based on the CDR3 plus reference TRBV7-9 and TRBJ1-1, the full variable domain is DTGVSQNPRHKITKRGQNVTFRCDPISEHNRLYWYRQTLGQGPEFLTYFQNEAQLEKSRLLSDRFSAERPKGSFSTLEIQRTEQGDSAMYLCASSLVRGRGDPEAFFGQGTRLTVV.

As regards this clonotype: A much larger clone differs from this one at a single base, so this may be a read error. The chain's CDR3 is CASRIGAGELYF. CDR3 nucleotides: TGTGCCAGCCGAATCGGCGCCGGGGAGCTGTATTTT. V gene TRBV28 combines with J gene TRBJ2-2, with D tentatively TRBD2 (5 bases). The CDR3 sequence is 12 residues long. Germline lookup yields CDR1 MDHEN and CDR2 SYDVKM.

As concerns this clonotype: This may come from a read error, since a much larger clone is one base off. This chain joins TRBV5-4 and TRBJ2-7; 9 positions agree with TRBD2. CDR1 and CDR2 (germline): SGHNT, YYREEE (reference sequence). The CDR3 runs 14 residues. The J segment lost 9 bases and the V segment lost 0 bases, leaving 7 bases of the junction unmatched. CDR3 in amino acids: CASSLGGRVAVQYF. The DNA of the CDR3 is TGTGCCAGCAGCTTGGGCGGGAGGGTGGCCGTGCAGTACTTC.

This rearrangement joins TRBV5-1 to TRBJ2-3, with D tentatively TRBD2 (6 bases). The CDR3 runs to 15 residues. V lost 7 bases and J lost 4, with 19 bases in between. Germline V CDR1 and CDR2: SGHRS, YFSETQ. The CDR3 spells CASARERREADTQYF. CDR3 DNA: TGCGCCAGCGCTAGGGAGCGGAGGGAGGCAGATACGCAGTATTTT.

This chain links TRBV28 with TRBJ1-2, with 8 positions matching TRBD1. This CDR3 has 16 residues. Germline V gene sequence: CDR1 MDHEN, CDR2 SYDVKM. Trimming at V came to 4 bases and at J to 4 bases, leaving 11 bases not matched to a gene. Written as DNA, the CDR3 is TGTGCCAGCAGTTCCCTGGACAGGGAGAAGGTCTATGGCTACACCTTC. Its translation: CASSSLDREKVYGYTF.

This clonotype has ten or more counts. This chain joins TRBV6-5 and TRBJ2-5; the match to TRBD2 covers 10 bases. The CDR3 is made up of 15 amino acids. The germline CDR1 and CDR2 sequences are MNHEY and SVGAGI. V dropped 8 bases and J dropped 5; count of bases not matched to a gene: 11. CDR3 bases: TGTGCCAGCGGGGAGCGAGCGGGGGGGAGGGAGACCCAGTACTTC. Translation gives CASGERAGGRETQYF.

Many counts were recorded for this clonotype. The chain uses TRBV5-1 and TRBJ2-1; weak D call: TRBD2 (5 bases). Germline assignment: CDR1 SGHRS and CDR2 YFSETQ. Trimming removed 1 base from V and 5 bases from J, with 7 bases in between. The CDR3 runs to 13 residues. CDR3 region: CASSLSGNNEQFF. The DNA of the CDR3 is TGCGCCAGCAGCTTGTCGGGGAACAATGAGCAGTTCTTC.

V gene TRBV6-1 combines with J gene TRBJ1-5; no firm D call. Deletions cut 8 bases from V and 4 bases from J, with 15 bases between. This CDR3 comprises 14 residues. CDR1 and CDR2 (germline): MNHNS, SASEGT. The CDR3 is CASAYVRGNQPQHF. In DNA form, the CDR3 reads TGTGCCAGCGCCTACGTACGGGGTAATCAGCCCCAGCATTTT.

The genes are TRBV18 and TRBJ2-7, with 10 bases that match TRBD1. The V and J ends lost 8 bases and 3 bases, in that order; junction bases with no gene match: 22. Germline V lookup: CDR1 KGHSH, CDR2 LQKENI. The CDR3 spans 19 residues. The CDR3 reads CASAPTAGTGDGKIYEQYF. The DNA of the CDR3 is TGTGCCAGCGCCCCTACCGCGGGGACAGGGGACGGAAAGATCTACGAGCAGTACTTC.

This clonotype was recorded many times. The chain employs TRBV28 and TRBJ1-2; the match to TRBD1 covers 8 bases. The CDR3 sequence is 14 residues long. Germline V lookup: CDR1 MDHEN, CDR2 SYDVKM. Trimming at V came to 3 bases and at J to 6 bases, leaving 6 bases not matched to a gene. CDR3 DNA: TGTGCCAGCAGTTTGGGACAGGCAGTTGATGGCTACACCTTC. Translation gives CASSLGQAVDGYTF.

There are many counts of this clonotype. The chain couples TRBV5-1 to TRBJ2-3; no clear D. The V end lost 0 bases, the J end lost 6 bases, and 8 bases lay between the germline ends. The CDR3 sequence is 13 residues long. The germline gives CDR1 SGHRS, CDR2 YFSETQ. In nucleotides, the CDR3 is TGCGCCAGCAGCTTGGAGTGGTCGGATACGCAGTATTTT. It translates to CASSLEWSDTQYF.

This clonotype appeared many times. V and J are TRBV27 and TRBJ1-5; D is unresolved. The germline V gene has CDR1 MNHEY and CDR2 SMNVEV (reference sequence). The CDR3 length is 14 residues. Trimming pared 1 base from V and 5 bases from J, leaving 9 bases between. The CDR3 loop is CASSLLGFDQPQHF. The CDR3 DNA reads TGTGCCAGCAGTTTATTAGGGTTTGATCAGCCCCAGCATTTT.

At least ten counts were recorded for this clonotype. The genes are TRBV2 and TRBJ2-7, with D possibly TRBD1 on 6 matching bases. The CDR3 runs 13 residues. CDR1 is SNHLY and CDR2 is FYNNEI in the germline V gene. V was shortened by 4 bases and J by 2 bases, with 9 bases between the two germline ends. CDR3 amino acids: CASSGQVPYEQYF. The CDR3 DNA reads as TGTGCCAGCAGTGGACAGGTGCCCTACGAGCAGTACTTC.

This clonotype showed up many times. The chain recombines TRBV18 with TRBJ2-1, with 9 bases fitting TRBD2. The V gene's germline CDR1 is KGHSH and CDR2 LQKENI. V shed 3 bases, J shed 1 base, and the junction held 10 bases outside the gene matches. The CDR3 is 18 residues long. This CDR3 reads CASSPGLATLRSYNEQFF. CDR3 bases: TGTGCCAGCTCACCGGGACTAGCCACCCTCAGGTCCTACAATGAGCAGTTCTTC.

This clonotype was counted at least ten times. The chain combines TRBV28 with TRBJ1-2; weak D call: TRBD1 (5 bases). Trimming cost V 2 bases and J 14 bases, with 21 bases left between them. Germline loops: CDR1 MDHEN, CDR2 SYDVKM. The length of the CDR3 is 14 residues. CDR3 residues: CASSLGGTPSRGTF. CDR3 sequence (DNA): TGTGCCAGCAGTTTAGGGGGGACTCCCTCGCGAGGGACCTTC.

This clonotype came up many times. The rearrangement uses TRBV7-9 and TRBJ1-2, with 8 bases aligning to TRBD1. CDR1 is SEHNR and CDR2 is FQNEAQ in the germline V gene (reference sequence). This CDR3 spans 15 amino acids. Trimming at V came to 5 bases and at J to 0 bases, leaving 5 bases not matched to a gene. This chain's CDR3 is CASSPMTGANYGYTF. The CDR3 DNA reads TGTGCCAGCAGCCCTATGACAGGGGCTAACTATGGCTACACCTTC.

This clonotype qualifies as medium-sized. The CDR3 bases are TGCAGCGTTTCAGAGCCTGGAAACACCATATATTTT. Translated, it gives CSVSEPGNTIYF. The chain combines TRBV29-1 with TRBJ1-3; no reliable D call. V was pared by 5 bases and J by 2 bases, with 7 bases between. The CDR3 length is 12 residues. Per the germline V gene, CDR1 is SQVTM and CDR2 is ANQGSEA.